One sample yielded the 27 T cell receptor beta chains listed below, sequenced in a study of T cells in localized non-small cell lung cancer. Profiled with immunoSEQ multiplex PCR; TCRdb holds only in-frame clones, not every one. The repertoire holds around 140,000 clones, 89% seen once, with approximately 1.7% in the top ten. Sequencing used peripheral blood, obtained before any cancer treatment. These receptors originate from a female donor of 60 years or more with stage I lung adenocarcinoma.

The chain uses TRBV2 and TRBJ2-5; D might be TRBD1 (6 bases). V lost 6 bases and J 1 base, leaving 15 bases between the germline ends. Germline V gene data show CDR1 as SNHLY and CDR2 as FYNNEI. The length of the CDR3 is 15 residues. CDR3 sequence: CASRDWGHVQETQYF. DNA for the CDR3: TGTGCCAGCAGGGACTGGGGACACGTCCAAGAGACCCAGTACTTC.

In this sample, this clone turned up once. This sequence joins TRBV29-1 and TRBJ2-7, with D perhaps TRBD1 (6 bases). The germline gives CDR1 SQVTM, CDR2 ANQGSEA. The CDR3 runs 12 residues. V lost 7 bases and J 2 bases, leaving 12 bases between the germline ends. In nucleotides, the CDR3 is TGCAGCGCCAAGGGACAAACCTACGAGCAGTACTTC. Its protein is CSAKGQTYEQYF.

The chain uses TRBV2 and TRBJ2-7; TRBD2 matches 7 bases. The CDR3 is 14 residues long. Germline-derived CDR1 and CDR2 are SNHLY and FYNNEI. Trimming took 8 bases from V and 0 from J; bases not matched to a gene: 7. DNA for the CDR3: TGTGCCAGCCATGGGACTACAAGCTCCTACGAGCAGTACTTC. This codes for CASHGTTSSYEQYF.

V and J are TRBV27 and TRBJ2-7, with 8 bases identical to TRBD2. J was trimmed by 3 bases and V by 6 bases; bases with no gene match: 7. The CDR3 contains 14 residues. Per germline, CDR1 MNHEY and CDR2 SMNVEV (reference sequence). The CDR3 DNA follows: TGTGCCAGCAGGTCGGTAGCGGGACTCTACGAGCAGTACTTC. Its translation is CASRSVAGLYEQYF.

V usage is TRBV7-3 and J usage is TRBJ2-5, with D perhaps TRBD1 or TRBD2 (5 bases each). CDR1 and CDR2 (germline): SGHTA, FQGTGA. The CDR3 sequence is 13 residues long. The V end lost 4 bases, the J end lost 5 bases, and 11 bases lay between the germline ends. CDR3 region: CASSSGGGETQYF. Here the CDR3 DNA reads TGTGCCAGCAGCTCGGGTGGGGGTGAGACCCAGTACTTC.

The chain couples TRBV28 to TRBJ1-2, with D tentatively TRBD1 (5 bases). CDR1 is MDHEN, CDR2 SYDVKM, per germline. With 5 bases removed from V and 7 bases from J, the gap between germline ends came to 17 bases. The CDR3 covers 14 residues. CDR3 amino acids: CASSRTGRGGGYTF. CDR3 sequence (DNA): TGTGCCAGCAGTCGGACCGGGAGGGGTGGTGGCTACACCTTC.

The V call is TRBV6-5, the J call TRBJ1-3; D not certain. Trimming shortened V by 2 bases and J by 2 bases, and 10 bases separated the two germline ends. CDR1 MNHEY and CDR2 SVGAGI come from the germline V gene. This CDR3 is built from 15 residues. The CDR3 sequence is CASSYLGKTGNTIYF. DNA for the CDR3: TGTGCCAGCAGTTACCTAGGAAAGACTGGAAACACCATATATTTT.

The J gene is TRBJ2-1, the V gene TRBV9; 8 bases fit TRBD1. V lost 1 base and J lost 6; bases outside the gene matches: 3. The CDR3 is made up of 14 amino acids. CDR1 SGDLS and CDR2 YYNGEE come from the germline V gene. CDR3 protein: CASSVRTGGNEQFF. CDR3 DNA sequence: TGTGCCAGCAGCGTAAGAACAGGGGGCAATGAGCAGTTCTTC.

This sequence joins TRBV10-3 and TRBJ2-7; D remains ambiguous. Germline CDR1 ENHRY, CDR2 SYGVKD. Trimming removed 0 bases from V and 5 bases from J, with 8 bases in between. The CDR3 runs to 13 residues. The CDR3 DNA is TGTGCCATCAGTGAGTCCGGCCGGGACGAGCAGTACTTC. Its protein product is CAISESGRDEQYF.

The genes are TRBV5-5 and TRBJ1-2, with 8 bases that match TRBD1. The CDR3 is 13 amino acids. CDR1 SGHKS and CDR2 YYEKEE come from the germline V gene (reference sequence). V was pared by 2 bases and J by 11 bases, with 8 bases of the junction left unmatched. The CDR3 loop reads CASSFDNTGGYTF. CDR3 DNA: TGTGCCAGCAGCTTCGACAATACAGGGGGATACACCTTC. Filled out from reference TRBV5-5 and TRBJ1-2, the complete variable domain reads DAGVTQSPTHLIKTRGQQVTLRCSPISGHKSVSWYQQVLGQGPQFIFQYYEKEERGRGNFPDRFSARQFPNYSSELNVNALLLGDSALYLCASSFDNTGGYTFGSGTRLTVV.

The V and J genes are TRBV9 and TRBJ2-1; 10 nucleotides match TRBD1. Per germline, CDR1 SGDLS and CDR2 YYNGEE. V trimming: 2 bases; J trimming: 4 bases; junction bases outside the gene matches: 3. The CDR3 contains 15 residues. The DNA of the CDR3 is TGTGCCAGCAGCGTTTGGGACAGGGGATACAATGAGCAGTTCTTC. Translating it yields CASSVWDRGYNEQFF.

This clone appeared a single time. V usage is TRBV5-1 and J usage is TRBJ2-2; D is perhaps TRBD1 or TRBD2 (5 bases each). The CDR3 sequence is 17 residues long. The V end lost 0 bases, the J end lost 2 bases, and 14 bases lay between the germline ends. CDR1 is SGHRS, CDR2 YFSETQ, per germline. The CDR3 DNA is TGCGCCAGCAGCTTGGAGGGGCAGGGAGTCAACACCGGGGAGCTGTTTTTT. Protein: CASSLEGQGVNTGELFF.

This chain uses TRBV20-1 with TRBJ2-4; D possibly corresponds to TRBD2 (6 bases). Germline assignment: CDR1 DFQATT and CDR2 SNEGSKA (reference sequence). The CDR3 runs 11 residues. Trimming stripped 7 bases from V and 7 bases from J, with 11 bases between. The CDR3 loop reads CSGTMNNIQYF. The CDR3, as DNA: TGCAGTGGGACTATGAATAACATTCAGTACTTC.

The genes are TRBV10-1 and TRBJ2-7; the D is unclear. Germline V CDR1 and CDR2: WNHNN, SYGVQD (reference sequence). The CDR3 has 11 residues. V was pared by 6 bases and J by 7 bases, with 10 bases between. This CDR3 is CASSIQLEQYF. The CDR3 region has the DNA TGCGCCAGCAGCATTCAGCTGGAGCAGTACTTC.

The genes are TRBV20-1 and TRBJ2-1; D gene unclear. Germline loops: CDR1 DFQATT, CDR2 SNEGSKA (reference sequence). CDR3 length equals 11 residues. Trimming stripped 1 base from V and 10 bases from J, with 8 bases between. CDR3 nucleotide sequence: TGCAGTGCTAGAGCCTCGAGCGAGCAGTTCTTC. It yields the protein CSARASSEQFF.

This sequence joins TRBV25-1 and TRBJ2-3, with a possible D match to TRBD2 (5 bases). The CDR3 totals 16 residues. Trimming shortened V by 4 bases and J by 0 bases, and 14 bases separated the two germline ends. Looked up from germline, CDR1 is MGHDK and CDR2 is SYGVNS. The chain's CDR3 is CASSAFGGHSTDTQYF. CDR3 coding DNA: TGTGCCAGCAGTGCTTTTGGCGGGCACAGCACAGATACGCAGTATTTT.

The chain couples TRBV5-1 to TRBJ2-5; D remains unclear. V lost 2 bases and J lost 5, with 7 bases in between. The germline CDR1 and CDR2 sequences are SGHRS and YFSETQ. This CDR3 region has 12 residues. The CDR3 nucleotides read TGCGCCAGCAGCTTTAGTGAGGAGACCCAGTACTTC. Translating it yields CASSFSEETQYF. The full variable domain, completed using reference TRBV5-1 and TRBJ2-5, is KAGVTQTPRYLIKTRGQQVTLSCSPISGHRSVSWYQQTPGQGLQFLFEYFSETQRNKGNFPGRFSGRQFSNSRSEMNVSTLELGDSALYLCASSFSEETQYFGPGTRLLVL.

This chain links TRBV7-2 with TRBJ2-1; 12 positions agree with TRBD2. The trim removed 5 bases at V and 8 bases at J, leaving 7 bases unmatched. CDR3 length: 15 amino acids. Germline CDR1 SGHTA, CDR2 FQGNSA. Here the CDR3 DNA reads TGTGCCAGCAGCCCGACTAGCGGGAGCATCTATGAGCAGTTCTTC. Protein sequence: CASSPTSGSIYEQFF.

The rearrangement links TRBV19 to TRBJ2-1; D perhaps matches TRBD2 (5 bases). This CDR3 has 14 amino acids. The ends were cut back, 3 bases at V and 5 bases at J, with 11 bases in the middle. The germline V gene has CDR1 LNHDA and CDR2 SQIVND (reference sequence). Here the CDR3 DNA reads TGTGCCAGTAGTATGCGGCCGAGGGACAATGAGCAGTTCTTC. As protein: CASSMRPRDNEQFF.

V and J are TRBV7-9 and TRBJ1-1; tentatively, D is TRBD1 (6 bases). The CDR3 totals 14 residues. V lost 5 bases and J lost 4, with 14 bases in between. Looked up from germline, CDR1 is SEHNR and CDR2 is FQNEAQ (reference sequence). CDR3 residues: CASSVEGVGTEAFF. CDR3 in DNA: TGTGCCAGCAGCGTAGAGGGGGTTGGCACTGAAGCTTTCTTT.

The V gene is TRBV7-6, the J gene TRBJ2-1; D is unresolved. In germline, CDR1 is SGHVS, CDR2 FNYEAQ. CDR3 length equals 15 residues. V was cut by 1 base and J by 7 bases, with 14 bases left in between. CDR3 region: CASSLDLGPGNEQFF. Written as DNA, the CDR3 is TGTGCCAGCAGCTTAGACCTAGGGCCCGGGAATGAGCAGTTCTTC.

This clone has a single count. The chain has TRBV5-1 and TRBJ1-1, with 7 bases matching TRBD1. CDR1 SGHRS and CDR2 YFSETQ come from the germline V gene. V lost 0 bases, J lost 5 bases, and 13 bases stayed unmatched. This CDR3 spans 17 amino acids. CDR3 sequence: CASSLASGRGRLTEAFF. CDR3 bases: TGCGCCAGCAGCTTGGCCTCAGGGAGGGGGCGGTTGACTGAAGCTTTCTTT.

This clone was found once. The CDR3 DNA reads as TGTGCCAGCAGCCAAGATGACGGGAGCACCTACAATGAGCAGTTCTTC. Translated, it gives CASSQDDGSTYNEQFF. The chain joins TRBV14 to TRBJ2-1; weak D call: TRBD2 (6 bases). CDR1 SGHDN and CDR2 FVKESK come from the germline V gene. There are 16 residues in the CDR3. Trimming took off 0 bases at V and 2 bases at J, with 11 bases between the two ends. Filled out from reference TRBV14 and TRBJ2-1, the complete variable domain reads EAGVTQFPSHSVIEKGQTVTLRCDPISGHDNLYWYRRVMGKEIKFLLHFVKESKQDESGMPNNRFLAERTGGTYSTLKVQPAELEDSGVYFCASSQDDGSTYNEQFFGPGTRLTVL.

The gene calls are TRBV7-9 and TRBJ2-7, with TRBD1 matching over 9 bases. The V and J ends lost 7 bases and 2 bases, in that order; junction bases with no gene match: 12. CDR3 size: 16 residues. CDR1 and CDR2 from the germline V gene are SEHNR and FQNEAQ (reference sequence). Written as DNA, the CDR3 is TGTGCCAGCACCAAACCGGGGGACAGGGCCCCCTACGAGCAGTACTTC. This sequence encodes CASTKPGDRAPYEQYF.

J is TRBJ2-7 and V is TRBV6-6, with 7 bases aligning to TRBD1. The CDR3 runs to 14 residues. The germline V gene encodes CDR1 MNHNY and CDR2 SVGAGI (reference sequence). The V and J ends lost 6 bases and 2 bases, in that order; junction bases with no gene match: 7. The CDR3 region is CASRRGQPTYEQYF. CDR3 DNA: TGTGCCAGCAGACGGGGACAGCCGACCTACGAGCAGTACTTC.

The chain combines TRBV19 with TRBJ2-1, with 8 nucleotides matching TRBD2. V lost 4 bases, J lost 8 bases, and 7 bases stayed unmatched. Germline loops: CDR1 LNHDA, CDR2 SQIVND (reference sequence). This CDR3 comprises 14 residues. The CDR3 DNA reads TGTGCCAGTAGTACCAGCGGGAGAAGCGATGAGCAGTTCTTC. Protein: CASSTSGRSDEQFF.

This clone was seen only once. The J gene is TRBJ2-2, the V gene TRBV9, with TRBD2 matching 8 bases. Germline V gene data show CDR1 as SGDLS and CDR2 as YYNGEE. V lost 8 bases and J lost 4; bases outside the gene matches: 4. This CDR3 is built from 13 residues. CDR3 DNA sequence: TGTGCCAGTGAGCGGGGGCCCACCGGGGAGCTGTTTTTT. This encodes CASERGPTGELFF.